This T cell receptor (beta chain) came from a study of blood T cell repertoires in COVID-19. Study information: Sites in the United States, Italy and Spain provided acute and convalescent COVID-19 samples.

The V and J ends lost 1 base and 7 bases respectively, with 14 bases between them. CDR1 MNHNS and CDR2 SASEGT come from the germline V gene. This CDR3 has 14 amino acids. The assay was immunoSEQ multiplex PCR, and TCRdb's table has in-frame clones only and misses some. This table has 200,000 or so clones, almost 85% appearing once. This sequence joins TRBV6-1 and TRBJ2-7; D gene unclear. The sample comprised peripheral blood. The receptor comes from a woman aged 70-85 years with active or convalescent COVID-19. This CDR3 is CASSEGANLREQYF. CDR3 DNA: TGTGCCAGCAGTGAAGGGGCCAATCTACGAGAGCAGTACTTC.